This paragraph covers one T cell receptor beta chain sequence. Antigen unknown. Unrecorded immune exposure was likely among donors, who were nominally healthy when sampled. PCR involved 60 Vbeta and 13 Jbeta primers. TCRdb's table, derived via immunoSEQ multiplex PCR, lists solely in-frame clones and lacks some. This sample carries more than 50,000 clones, around 67% of them seen once, and the ten largest clones take about 22%. This entry is derived from a study of cytomegalovirus exposure and HLA in healthy donors. Overall study context: Prior work identified roughly 120 million unique TCR beta sequences in about 179 million T cells. Study-level points and caveats: Previously analyzed data showed that most TCR beta V segments were productive at a frequency of about 87% or about 30%. A link between a missense DCLRE1C variant and TCR beta V- and J-gene trimming emerged from a later analysis.

The CDR3 is made up of 12 amino acids. V lost 2 bases, J lost 6 bases, and 7 bases lay in between. Germline loops: CDR1 KGHSH, CDR2 LQKENI. The origin of this receptor is a woman in her forties or fifties in good health and CMV-seropositive. The genes are TRBV18 and TRBJ1-2; D gene uncertain. The material sequenced was PBMCs. This CDR3 is CASSPSGNGYTF. The CDR3 DNA is TGTGCCAGCTCACCATCGGGAAATGGCTACACCTTC.